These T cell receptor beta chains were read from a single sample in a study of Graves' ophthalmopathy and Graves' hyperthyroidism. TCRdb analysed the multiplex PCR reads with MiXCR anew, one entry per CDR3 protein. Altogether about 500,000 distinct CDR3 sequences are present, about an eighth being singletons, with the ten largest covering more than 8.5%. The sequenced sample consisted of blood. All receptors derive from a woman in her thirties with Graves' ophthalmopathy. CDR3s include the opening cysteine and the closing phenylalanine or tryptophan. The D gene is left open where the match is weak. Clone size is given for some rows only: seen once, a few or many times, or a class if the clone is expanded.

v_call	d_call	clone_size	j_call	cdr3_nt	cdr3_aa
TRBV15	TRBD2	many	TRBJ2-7	TGTGCCACCAGCAGAAAAGCACCTTGGACTAGCGACTACGAGCAGTACTTC	CATSRKAPWTSDYEQYF
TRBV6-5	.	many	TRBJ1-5	TGTGCCAGCAGTTACTCGCCAGGCGGACAGCCCCAGCATTTT	CASSYSPGGQPQHF
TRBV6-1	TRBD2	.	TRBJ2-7	TGTGCCGGCAGTGAAGCGGGGGAGTACAGGGCCTTTTACGAGCAGTACTTC	CAGSEAGEYRAFYEQYF
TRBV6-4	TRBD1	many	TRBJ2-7	TGTGCCAGCAGTGACTTGGGACAGACCCTATACTACGAGCAGTACTTC	CASSDLGQTLYYEQYF
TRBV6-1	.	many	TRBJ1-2	TGTGCCAGCAGTGAAGACAGAGTTTATGGCTACACCTTC	CASSEDRVYGYTF
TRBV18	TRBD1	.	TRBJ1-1	TGTACCAGCTCTCACGGACAGGGCCCTGAAGCTTTCTTT	CTSSHGQGPEAFF
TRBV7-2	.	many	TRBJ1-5	TGTGCCAGCAGCCCATCGGGAAGGCCGTCGCATTTT	CASSPSGRPSHF
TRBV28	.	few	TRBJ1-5	TGTGCCAGCAGTTTGAGGCACGGTAGCAATCAGCCCCAGCATTTT	CASSLRHGSNQPQHF
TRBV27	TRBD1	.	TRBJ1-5	TGTGCCAGCAGTTTGAAGGGGGCGTATAGCAATCAGCCCCAGCATTTT	CASSLKGAYSNQPQHF
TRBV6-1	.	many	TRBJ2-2	TGTGCCAGCAGTGTACGGCCGGTGAACACCGGGGAGCTGTTTTTT	CASSVRPVNTGELFF
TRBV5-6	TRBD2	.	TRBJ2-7	TGTGCCAGCAGCTTGGCCGGTAGCGGGGGGTCCTTACTGGAGCAGTACTTC	CASSLAGSGGSLLEQYF
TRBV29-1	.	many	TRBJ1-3	TGCAGCGTCGCCAGAGGGACTGGAAACACCATATATTTT	CSVARGTGNTIYF
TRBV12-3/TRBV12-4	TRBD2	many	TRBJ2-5	TGTGCCAGCAGAGGCCCAGCGGGAGGGGAGACCCAGTACTTC	CASRGPAGGETQYF
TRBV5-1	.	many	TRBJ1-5	TGCGCCAGCAGCCAGACAGGCGAGGGATGGCCCCAGCATTTT	CASSQTGEGWPQHF
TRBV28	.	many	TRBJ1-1	TGTGCCAGCACCCTCCCCTCGGCGGCGACTGAAGCTTTCTTT	CASTLPSAATEAFF
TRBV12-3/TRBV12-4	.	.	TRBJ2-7	TGTGCCAGCAGGGTCCAGGGTGGATCCGAGCAGTACTTC	CASRVQGGSEQYF
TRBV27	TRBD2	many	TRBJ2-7	TGTGCCAGCAGTTTAAATGGCGGGAGTGCCCACGAGCAGTACTTC	CASSLNGGSAHEQYF
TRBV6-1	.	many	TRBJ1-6	TGTGCCAGCAGTGACAGGCTCTCCGCCCATTCACCCCTCCACTTT	CASSDRLSAHSPLHF
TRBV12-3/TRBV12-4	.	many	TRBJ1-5	TGTGCCAGCAGTTACGGTTGGGGGAGCAATCAGCCCCAGCATTTT	CASSYGWGSNQPQHF
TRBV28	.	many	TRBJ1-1	TGTGCCAGCAGTTTAATCAGGTCTGAAGCTTCCTTT	CASSLIRSEASF
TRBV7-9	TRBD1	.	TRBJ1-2	TGTGCCAGCAGCTCAGGGGGTATAGATGGCTACACCTTC	CASSSGGIDGYTF
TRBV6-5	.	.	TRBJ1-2	TGTGCCAGCAGTTACGGGGGCGCGGACTATGGCTACACCTTC	CASSYGGADYGYTF
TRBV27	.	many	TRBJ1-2	TGTGCCAGCAGCCATGGGGGGGGGGCGGACTATGGCTACACCTTC	CASSHGGGADYGYTF
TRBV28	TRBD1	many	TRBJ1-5	TGTGCCAGCACTGGGACAGCCGGCGGTCAGCCCCAGCATTTT	CASTGTAGGQPQHF
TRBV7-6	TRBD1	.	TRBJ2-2	TGTGCCAGCAGCCAGTACCAGGGGGCTGGCGGGGAGCTGTTTTTT	CASSQYQGAGGELFF
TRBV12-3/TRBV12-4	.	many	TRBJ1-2	TGTGCCAGCAGTTTAGATCCAGGGCACTATGGCTACACCTTC	CASSLDPGHYGYTF
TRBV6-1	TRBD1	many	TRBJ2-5	TGTGCCAGCAGTCAGGGACAGGGGGAGTCGGAGACCCAGTACTTC	CASSQGQGESETQYF
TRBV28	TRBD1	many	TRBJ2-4	TGTGCCAGCACACAGGGGTCGGGCAAAAACATTCAGTACTTC	CASTQGSGKNIQYF
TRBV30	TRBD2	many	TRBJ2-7	TGTGCCTGGACCCCCCCCGCGGGAGTAGTCTACGAGCAGTACTTC	CAWTPPAGVVYEQYF
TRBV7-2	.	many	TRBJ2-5	TGTGCCAGCAGCTTTGAGGCTAGTAGACAAGAGACCCAGTACTTC	CASSFEASRQETQYF
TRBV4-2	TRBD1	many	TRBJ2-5	TGTGCCAGCAGCCAAGATCGACAGGGATGGGGGACCCAGTACTTC	CASSQDRQGWGTQYF
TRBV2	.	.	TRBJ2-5	TGTGCCAGCAGGAGGGGGGGCCAGGAGACCCAGTACTTC	CASRRGGQETQYF
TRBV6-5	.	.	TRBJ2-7	TGTGCCAGCAGTTACACGCAGGGTCCCTACGAGCAGTACTTC	CASSYTQGPYEQYF
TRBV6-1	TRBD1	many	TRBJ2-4	TGTGCCAGCAGTCGAAAAGGGACAGGGTATGGCAAAAACATTCAGTACTTC	CASSRKGTGYGKNIQYF
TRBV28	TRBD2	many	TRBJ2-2	TGTGCCAGCAGGGCCCCGGGAGGGCGTGAGCTGTTTTTT	CASRAPGGRELFF
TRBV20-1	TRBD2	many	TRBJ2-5	TGCAGTGCTAGTCCCGCTAGCGGGAGAGTCGAGACCCAGTACTTC	CSASPASGRVETQYF
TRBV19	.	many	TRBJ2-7	TGTGCCAGTAGTCCCCAGGAAAGGCAAACCTACGAGCAGTACTTC	CASSPQERQTYEQYF
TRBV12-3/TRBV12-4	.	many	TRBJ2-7	TGTGCCAGCAGTTTATTTGCTGGGTCTGAGTACTTC	CASSLFAGSEYF
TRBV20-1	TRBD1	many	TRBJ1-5	TGCAGTGCACCCGGACAGGGCCTACAGCCCCAGCATTTT	CSAPGQGLQPQHF
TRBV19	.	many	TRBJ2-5	TGTGCCAGTAGTCCGGACACGACTCGAGGAGAGACCCAGTACTTC	CASSPDTTRGETQYF
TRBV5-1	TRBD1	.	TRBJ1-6	TGCGCCAGCAGCCATAAACCGGGACAGGGGCGTTCACCCCTCCACTTT	CASSHKPGQGRSPLHF
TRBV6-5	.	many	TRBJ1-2	TGTGCCAGCAGTTACTCAGGAAGGAGGGGCTACACCTTC	CASSYSGRRGYTF